This T cell receptor beta chain was identified during a study of blood T cells in healthy people across ages. Study conclusions and caveats: Significant beta diversity loss was already apparent by age about 42, declining roughly linearly.

This clonotype showed up many times. Its antigen is not identified. This CDR3 region has 17 residues. With 2 bases clipped from V and 1 base from J, the junction kept 5 bases outside the gene matches. Germline CDR1 LGHNA, CDR2 YNFKEQ. Primers used in a second PCR of roughly 6 to 11 cycles were a sample-barcoded 5' primer and a J-beta primer mix. MiXCR was run by TCRdb on the 5' RACE reads, yielding one entry per CDR3 protein. The profile shows 600,000 to 1,000,000 distinct CDR3 sequences, 58% of them singletons. This clonotype was sampled from a man younger than 45 in good health. The chain joins TRBV4-2 to TRBJ2-1; TRBD1 aligns across 10 bases. The specimen was blood. CDR3 loop: CASSQFGQGGSYNEQFF. CDR3 nucleotide sequence: TGTGCCAGCAGCCAATTCGGACAGGGGGGATCCTACAATGAGCAGTTCTTC.